The 27 T cell receptor beta chains in this list originate from one sample, sequenced in a study of cytomegalovirus exposure and HLA in healthy donors. 13 Jbeta primers and 60 Vbeta primers were used for the PCR. TCRdb's copy holds only in-frame clones and misses some; the assay was immunoSEQ multiplex PCR. The top ten clones hold roughly 8.2% of a sample with 99,000 or so clones, approximately 82% of them seen once. The material sequenced was PBMCs. These receptors all come from a middle-aged man in good health and CMV-seropositive.

The rearrangement joins TRBV18 to TRBJ2-1; TRBD2 matches 9 bases. CDR1 and CDR2 (germline): KGHSH, LQKENI. This CDR3 region has 14 residues. After removal of 2 bases from V and 9 bases from J, the junction contained 5 bases not matched to a gene. The DNA for the CDR3 is TGTGCCAGCTCACCAGCGGGAGGGCCGGGTGAGCAGTTCTTC. As protein: CASSPAGGPGEQFF.

This clone was found once. V is TRBV11-2 and J is TRBJ1-6; TRBD1 matches 7 bases. The CDR3 has 17 amino acids. V was pared by 5 bases and J by 9 bases, with 16 bases of the junction left unmatched. CDR1 and CDR2 (germline): SGHAT, FQNNGV. CDR3 sequence (DNA): TGTGCCAGCAGCCCCCAGGGGGGCAGGCCCTCGAGTTCACCCCTCCACTTT. Its translation is CASSPQGGRPSSSPLHF.

The genes are TRBV7-2 and TRBJ2-3; 7 nucleotides agree with TRBD2. Trimming cost V 5 bases and J 5 bases; bases outside gene matches: 13. Germline V gives CDR1 SGHTA, CDR2 FQGNSA. CDR3 length equals 16 residues. The DNA of the CDR3 is TGTGCCAGCAGCCTCCTGGGACTACGCGCCGGAGATACGCAGTATTTT. Translating it yields CASSLLGLRAGDTQYF. Full variable domain (outside the CDR3, taken from reference TRBV7-2 and TRBJ2-3): GAGVSQSPSNKVTEKGKDVELRCDPISGHTALYWYRQSLGQGLEFLIYFQGNSAPDKSGLPSDRFSAERTGGSVSTLTIQRTQQEDSAVYLCASSLLGLRAGDTQYFGPGTRLTVL.

The chain carries TRBV15 and TRBJ1-4; 10 nucleotides agree with TRBD1. This CDR3 has 18 residues. With 5 bases clipped from V and 1 base from J, the junction kept 10 bases outside the gene matches. CDR1 is LNHNV and CDR2 is YYDKDF in the germline V gene (reference sequence). The DNA for the CDR3 is TGTGCCACCAGCCCCCGGGACAGGGGTTCCCTAACTAATGAAAAACTGTTTTTT. This translates into CATSPRDRGSLTNEKLFF.

V and J are TRBV6-5 and TRBJ2-1; D unresolved. Germline V gene sequence: CDR1 MNHEY, CDR2 SVGAGI. The CDR3 loop spans 14 amino acids. V lost 2 bases, J lost 3 bases, and 8 bases lay in between. The CDR3 region has the DNA TGTGCCAGCAGTTACGGCCTCCGCTACAATGAGCAGTTCTTC. This encodes CASSYGLRYNEQFF.

The chain has TRBV30 and TRBJ2-3; D might be TRBD1 (6 bases). This CDR3 contains 14 residues. V lost 2 bases and J lost 0, with 9 bases in between. The germline V gene encodes CDR1 GTSNPN and CDR2 SVGIG (reference sequence). This chain's CDR3 is CAWSQGSSTDTQYF. CDR3 coding DNA: TGTGCCTGGAGTCAGGGGTCTAGCACAGATACGCAGTATTTT.

The chain is built from TRBV7-2 and TRBJ2-5, with D unresolved. CDR1 SGHTA and CDR2 FQGNSA come from the germline V gene. The CDR3 length is 11 residues. Trimming left V 4 bases short and J 3 bases short, with 3 bases between. CDR3 DNA sequence: TGTGCCAGCAGCTCCAAAGAGACCCAGTACTTC. Translating gives CASSSKETQYF.

V is TRBV29-1 and J is TRBJ2-5; 10 bases are shared with TRBD2. Germline CDR1 is SQVTM and CDR2 is ANQGSEA. Unmatched junction bases numbered 1, after V lost 5 bases and J lost 1 base. CDR3 size: 13 residues. The CDR3 DNA reads as TGCAGCGTTAGGACTAGCGGCCAAGAGACCCAGTACTTC. Its protein is CSVRTSGQETQYF.

The rearrangement uses TRBV25-1 and TRBJ1-1; TRBD1 matches at 8 bases. CDR3 length: 17 amino acids. With V trimmed by 3 bases and J by 1 base, 10 bases remained unmatched. The germline CDR1 and CDR2 sequences are MGHDK and SYGVNS. The CDR3 DNA is TGTGCCAGCAGTGATTGGTCCAGGGGGCCCCAGAACACTGAAGCTTTCTTT. Amino acid sequence: CASSDWSRGPQNTEAFF. The whole variable domain, filled in from reference TRBV25-1 and TRBJ1-1, reads EADIYQTPRYLVIGTGKKITLECSQTMGHDKMYWYQQDPGMELHLIHYSYGVNSTEKGDLSSESTVSRIRTEHFPLTLESARPSHTSQYLCASSDWSRGPQNTEAFFGQGTRLTVV.

The CDR3 nucleotides read TGTGCCAGCAGTGATATTGGGGGGGACACTGAAGCTTTCTTT. Amino acids: CASSDIGGDTEAFF. The chain carries TRBV6-1 and TRBJ1-1, with D perhaps matching TRBD1 (5 bases). V was clipped by 3 bases and J by 3 bases, with 11 bases between them. CDR3 size: 14 residues. The germline V gene encodes CDR1 MNHNS and CDR2 SASEGT.

Only one count was recorded for this clone. J is TRBJ1-5 and V is TRBV30; D is perhaps TRBD1 (6 bases). The CDR3 runs to 13 residues. Trimming pared 3 bases from V and 7 bases from J, leaving 13 bases between. From germline, CDR1 is GTSNPN and CDR2 SVGIG (reference sequence). CDR3 in amino acids: CAWSRQGYQPQHF. CDR3 nucleotides: TGTGCCTGGAGCAGGCAGGGGTACCAGCCCCAGCATTTT.

V is TRBV27 and J is TRBJ2-7; 11 bases align to TRBD1. CDR3 length equals 16 residues. Unmatched junction bases numbered 8, after V lost 4 bases and J lost 3 bases. Germline V gene sequence: CDR1 MNHEY, CDR2 SMNVEV (reference sequence). The CDR3 nucleotides are TGTGCCAGCAGTTCGGACAGGGGGCGCAAAATCTACGAGCAGTACTTC. It is translated as CASSSDRGRKIYEQYF.

As concerns this clone: A read error may account for a junction end that differs from germline. The chain is built from TRBV30 and TRBJ2-5; D gene uncertain. The germline gives CDR1 GTSNPN, CDR2 SVGIG (reference sequence). The CDR3 spans 14 residues. CDR3 region: CAWSPVTQQEIQYF. CDR3 in DNA: TGTGCCTGGAGCCCTGTAACACAGCAAGAGATCCAGTACTTC.

V is TRBV19 and J is TRBJ2-1; 12 bases are shared with TRBD2. The V gene's germline CDR1 is LNHDA and CDR2 SQIVND (reference sequence). Trimming at V came to 0 bases and at J to 7 bases, leaving 16 bases not matched to a gene. The CDR3 runs to 20 residues. CDR3 sequence reads: CASSIDFWASGGAVGNEQFF. CDR3 sequence (DNA): TGTGCCAGTAGTATAGATTTCTGGGCTAGCGGGGGGGCCGTGGGGAATGAGCAGTTCTTC.

The chain has TRBV10-3 and TRBJ2-5, with a possible D match to TRBD1 (6 bases). V shed 5 bases and J shed 3 bases, with 10 bases lying between them. Germline V lookup: CDR1 ENHRY, CDR2 SYGVKD. The CDR3 extends over 13 amino acids. DNA of the CDR3: TGTGCCATCAGTATAGGACAGAAAGAGACCCAGTACTTC. It is translated as CAISIGQKETQYF.

The chain couples TRBV7-2 to TRBJ2-7, with 9 bases matching TRBD2. Germline CDR1 SGHTA, CDR2 FQGNSA. V shed 1 base and J 4 bases; nucleotides not matched to a gene: 5. This CDR3 spans 15 amino acids. Here the CDR3 DNA reads TGTGCCAGCAGCTTAGGGGGTAGCGGGAGTTACGAGCAGTACTTC. It is translated as CASSLGGSGSYEQYF.

The chain employs TRBV7-6 and TRBJ2-1; 9 bases map to TRBD2. Per germline, CDR1 SGHVS and CDR2 FNYEAQ. V was pared by 1 base and J by 7 bases, with 8 bases of the junction left unmatched. This CDR3 contains 16 residues. The CDR3 region is CASSLGGSGGQNEQFF. CDR3 sequence (DNA): TGTGCCAGCAGCTTAGGAGGCAGCGGGGGGCAAAATGAGCAGTTCTTC.

The rearrangement joins TRBV11-1 to TRBJ2-7; weak D call: TRBD2 (6 bases). The CDR3 spans 15 residues. CDR1 is SGHAT, CDR2 FQDESV, per germline (reference sequence). V was clipped by 6 bases and J by 0 bases, with 15 bases between them. The CDR3 bases are TGTGCCAGCAGTTCAAGTAGCGGCTACTCCTACGAGCAGTACTTC. The encoded protein is CASSSSSGYSYEQYF.

This clone appeared a few times. The chain joins TRBV7-9 to TRBJ1-3; TRBD1 matches 9 bases. The ends lost 4 bases at V and 4 bases at J; junction bases unmatched: 8. CDR3 size: 16 residues. From germline, CDR1 is SEHNR and CDR2 FQNEAQ (reference sequence). CDR3 sequence (DNA): TGTGCCAGCAGCTCAAACAGGGGGCTTGGAGGAAACACCATATATTTT. It specifies CASSSNRGLGGNTIYF.

The V and J genes are TRBV19 and TRBJ2-2, with D possibly matching TRBD1 (5 bases). The CDR3 spans 13 residues. V lost 3 bases and J lost 5, with 7 bases in between. Germline V gene lookup returns CDR1 LNHDA and CDR2 SQIVND (reference sequence). The CDR3 region has the DNA TGTGCCAGTAGTATTGGGGCTACCGGGGAGCTGTTTTTT. Protein sequence: CASSIGATGELFF.

The chain carries TRBV10-1 and TRBJ2-5; 7 nucleotides match TRBD1. V was pared by 2 bases and J by 1 base, with 4 bases of the junction left unmatched. The CDR3 contains 15 residues. Germline values: CDR1 WNHNN, CDR2 SYGVQD (reference sequence). The CDR3 DNA follows: TGCGCCAGCAGTGAGAGGGCAGGGGGCCAAGAGACCCAGTACTTC. Residues: CASSERAGGQETQYF.

V and J are TRBV27 and TRBJ1-1, with 8 bases aligning to TRBD1. CDR3 length: 14 residues. Germline values: CDR1 MNHEY, CDR2 SMNVEV (reference sequence). Trimming removed 3 bases from V and 1 base from J; junction bases left unmatched: 1. The CDR3 loop reads CASSFGTGNTEAFF. CDR3 sequence (DNA): TGTGCCAGCAGTTTCGGGACAGGGAACACTGAAGCTTTCTTT.

A note on this clone: The germline gene is not matched at one end of the junction; a read error may be the cause. V usage is TRBV7-9 and J usage is TRBJ1-2; possibly TRBD1 for D (5 bases). The CDR3 extends over 13 amino acids. Germline V gene sequence: CDR1 SEHNR, CDR2 FQNEAQ (reference sequence). The DNA for the CDR3 is TGTTCCAGCAGCTTGCCAGGGAACTATGGCTACACCTTC. Translation gives CSSSLPGNYGYTF.

The chain carries TRBV6-5 and TRBJ1-2; D perhaps matches TRBD1 (6 bases). Germline lookup yields CDR1 MNHEY and CDR2 SVGAGI. The CDR3 runs to 14 residues. Trimming pared 0 bases from V and 4 bases from J, leaving 9 bases between. CDR3 sequence (DNA): TGTGCCAGCAGTTACTCACAGGGTGGCTATGGCTACACCTTC. Protein product: CASSYSQGGYGYTF.

This chain links TRBV30 with TRBJ2-7; TRBD1 matches 8 bases. Unmatched junction bases numbered 3, after V lost 4 bases and J lost 4 bases. CDR3 length: 12 residues. CDR1 and CDR2 from the germline V gene are GTSNPN and SVGIG (reference sequence). CDR3: CAWTRQGYEQYF. CDR3 bases: TGTGCCTGGACCCGACAGGGGTACGAGCAGTACTTC. Full variable domain (outside the CDR3, taken from reference TRBV30 and TRBJ2-7): SQTIHQWPATLVQPVGSPLSLECTVEGTSNPNLYWYRQAAGRGLQLLFYSVGIGQISSEVPQNLSASRPQDRQFILSSKKLLLSDSGFYLCAWTRQGYEQYFGPGTRLTVT.

J is TRBJ2-7 and V is TRBV11-3, with TRBD1 identical over 7 bases. CDR1 SGHNT and CDR2 YENEEA come from the germline V gene. V lost 1 base, J lost 3 bases, and 3 bases stayed unmatched. The CDR3 loop spans 14 amino acids. In DNA, the CDR3 is TGTGCCAGCAGCTTAGGACAGGGAAACTACGAGCAGTACTTC. Encoded protein: CASSLGQGNYEQYF. The whole variable domain, filled in from reference TRBV11-3 and TRBJ2-7, reads EAGVVQSPRYKIIEKKQPVAFWCNPISGHNTLYWYLQNLGQGPELLIRYENEEAVDDSQLPKDRFSAERLKGVDSTLKIQPAELGDSAVYLCASSLGQGNYEQYFGPGTRLTVT.

This chain connects TRBV27 to TRBJ1-5, with TRBD1 as a possible D gene (6 bases). The germline CDR1 and CDR2 sequences are MNHEY and SMNVEV (reference sequence). The CDR3 is 15 residues long. V lost 2 bases and J lost 2, with 10 bases in between. The CDR3 DNA sequence: TGTGCCAGCAGTTTAAGACAGGCAGGCAATCAGCCCCAGCATTTT. The encoded protein is CASSLRQAGNQPQHF.